The 24 T cell receptor beta chains given below trace back to one sample, sequenced in a study of Graves' ophthalmopathy and Graves' hyperthyroidism (dated by TCRdb to 2017 to 2018). The reads were generated on an Illumina HiSeq 2000. TCR beta CDR3 regions were amplified from RNA transcripts for repertoire sequencing. The first round of RT-PCR was done with HTBI primers and the Qiagen OneStep RT-PCR kit, and was followed by a second round of multiplex PCR, then size selection and purification. TCRdb reran the public reads through fastp at Q25 and MiXCR, keeping productive beta chains. All rows with the same CDR3 protein become a single entry with the most common DNA and genes. Counted in this sample were just over 600,000 distinct CDR3 sequences; around a fifth of them appeared once. The biggest ten clones account for approximately 7% of the sample. The sequenced sample was peripheral blood. The receptors come from a woman aged 18-35 years with stable Graves' hyperthyroidism. Some clones in this sample may be carry-over from other donors' samples. Donor details come from another sample of the same person, matched by shared clones.

In its sample, this clonotype was seen many times. The chain joins TRBV7-2 to TRBJ1-6, with D possibly TRBD1 on 6 matching bases. Trimming left V 3 bases short and J 2 bases short, with 14 bases between. CDR3 length: 17 amino acids. The germline V gene has CDR1 SGHTA and CDR2 FQGNSA. CDR3 DNA sequence: TGTGCCAGCAGCTTTCCCGGGGGGCGCACCTATAATTCACCCCTCCACTTT. As protein: CASSFPGGRTYNSPLHF.

This clonotype was recorded many times. The chain carries TRBV7-2 and TRBJ2-7; 9 nucleotides match TRBD2. V lost 5 bases and J lost 4; bases outside the gene matches: 12. Germline lookup yields CDR1 SGHTA and CDR2 FQGNSA. The CDR3 totals 16 residues. The CDR3 is CASSIPRASGIYEQYF. CDR3 bases: TGTGCCAGCAGCATTCCCCGGGCTAGCGGGATATACGAGCAGTACTTC.

The CDR3 DNA follows: TGTGCCAGCAGCCAAGATCTAGACGAGCAGTACTTC. Translation: CASSQDLDEQYF. The chain has TRBV3-1 and TRBJ2-7; no clear D gene. The CDR3 runs to 12 residues. The V gene lost 0 bases and the J gene lost 5 bases, with 5 bases spanning the gap. CDR1 is LGHDT, CDR2 YNNKEL, per germline (reference sequence).

This clonotype was recorded many times. One junction end does not reproduce the germline sequence, and a read error may be involved. The V and J genes are TRBV12-3 or TRBV12-4 and TRBJ2-2; 8 bases are shared with TRBD2. This CDR3 spans 15 amino acids. The DNA for the CDR3 is TGTGCCAGCAGCGAGCGGGGGACTAACACCGGGGGGCTGTTTTTT. Protein product: CASSERGTNTGGLFF.

The sample holds many counts of this clonotype. The chain joins TRBV2 to TRBJ2-7; D uncertain. CDR3 size: 13 residues. Germline V gene lookup returns CDR1 SNHLY and CDR2 FYNNEI. V was trimmed by 5 bases and J by 4 bases, leaving 12 bases between them. The CDR3 DNA follows: TGTGCCAGCAGTCACAACCTGATTTACGAGCAGTACTTC. Translation: CASSHNLIYEQYF.

The genes are TRBV6-1 and TRBJ1-6, with a weak D call TRBD1 (5 bases). Germline V gives CDR1 MNHNS, CDR2 SASEGT. The CDR3 consists of 16 residues. Trimming shortened V by 5 bases and J by 7 bases, and 18 bases separated the two germline ends. CDR3 residues: CASSLTGGDTNSPLHF. The DNA for the CDR3 is TGTGCCAGCAGTCTCACGGGAGGGGATACGAATTCACCCCTCCACTTT.

This chain uses TRBV15 with TRBJ2-3; D not resolved. There are 15 residues in the CDR3. The V and J ends lost 0 bases and 5 bases respectively, with 12 bases between them. CDR1 is LNHNV, CDR2 YYDKDF, per germline (reference sequence). CDR3 nucleotide sequence: TGTGCCACCAGCAGAGATGAAGCCGGCCAAGATACGCAGTATTTT. Translation: CATSRDEAGQDTQYF.

This clonotype was observed at least ten times. V and J are TRBV5-1 and TRBJ1-2; D perhaps matches TRBD1 (5 bases). The CDR3 consists of 15 residues. V was trimmed by 4 bases and J by 3 bases, leaving 16 bases between them. Germline CDR1 reads SGHRS; CDR2 reads YFSETQ. CDR3 in amino acids: CASSPRDSGYYGYTF. The DNA of the CDR3 is TGCGCCAGCAGCCCGCGGGACTCCGGCTACTATGGCTACACCTTC.

This clonotype has only one observation. The chain links TRBV6-1 to TRBJ2-6, with no clear D. The CDR3 is 17 amino acids. V lost 1 base to trimming and J lost 0 bases, with 10 bases between them. In germline, CDR1 is MNHNS, CDR2 SASEGT. CDR3 protein: CASSEGGILSGANVLTF. DNA of the CDR3: TGTGCCAGCAGTGAAGGGGGAATCCTCTCTGGGGCCAACGTCCTGACTTTC.

This clonotype occurred many times. The conserved closing phenylalanine or tryptophan is absent in this CDR3, likely reflecting a read error. V usage is TRBV28 and J usage is TRBJ2-5; 7 bases fit TRBD1. Germline V gene sequence: CDR1 MDHEN, CDR2 SYDVKM. CDR3 length: 15 amino acids. The ends lost 6 bases at V and 4 bases at J; junction bases unmatched: 11. This CDR3 is CASSLGTVALETQYS. The CDR3 region has the DNA TGTGCCAGCAGCCTCGGGACAGTGGCTTTAGAGACCCAGTACTCC.

The chain employs TRBV2 and TRBJ1-1; 12 positions agree with TRBD1. This CDR3 has 13 residues. V lost 11 bases, J lost 3 bases, and 4 bases stayed unmatched. CDR1 and CDR2 (germline): SNHLY, FYNNEI. The CDR3 loop is CAGTGGRDTEAFF. The CDR3 bases are TGTGCCGGGACAGGGGGCAGAGACACTGAAGCTTTCTTT.

Many counts were recorded for this clonotype. The rearrangement joins TRBV5-1 to TRBJ1-2; perhaps TRBD1 as D (5 bases). This CDR3 has 15 amino acids. Per the germline V gene, CDR1 is SGHRS and CDR2 is YFSETQ. Deletions cut 2 bases from V and 4 bases from J, with 15 bases between. As DNA, the CDR3 is TGCGCCAGCAGCTTTCTCACAGGCCCCGTCTATGGCTACACCTTC. Protein product: CASSFLTGPVYGYTF.

This clonotype has ten or more counts. The chain joins TRBV6-1 to TRBJ2-5, with a possible D match to TRBD1 (5 bases). There are 14 residues in the CDR3. The ends were cut back, 6 bases at V and 0 bases at J, with 11 bases in the middle. The germline CDR1 and CDR2 sequences are MNHNS and SASEGT. CDR3 sequence: CASRAGQYQETQYF. In DNA form, the CDR3 reads TGTGCCAGCAGAGCAGGACAATACCAAGAGACCCAGTACTTC.

In this sample, this clonotype turned up a few times. The CDR3 region has the DNA TGTGCCATCAGTGAGTCAAGGGAGGGGGCCATTACCCACTATGGCTACACCTTC. Translating it yields CAISESREGAITHYGYTF. The chain joins TRBV10-3 to TRBJ1-2; 7 nucleotides match TRBD1. Germline V lookup: CDR1 ENHRY, CDR2 SYGVKD. This CDR3 contains 18 residues. V gave up 0 bases and J gave up 3 bases; unmatched junction bases: 13.

This chain uses TRBV12-3 or TRBV12-4 with TRBJ2-3, with D perhaps matching TRBD2 (5 bases). The CDR3 has 15 residues. V shed 7 bases and J shed 0 bases, with 14 bases lying between them. CDR3 bases: TGTGCCAGCACCCCTAATGCGGGTAGCACAGATACGCAGTATTTT. Protein product: CASTPNAGSTDTQYF.

This clonotype came up many times. This chain connects TRBV7-9 to TRBJ2-2; D gene ambiguous. Germline CDR1 and CDR2: SEHNR and FQNEAQ (reference sequence). CDR3 size: 11 residues. The ends were cut back, 2 bases at V and 9 bases at J, with 4 bases in the middle. CDR3 sequence reads: CASSLSRELFF. CDR3 in DNA: TGTGCCAGCAGCTTATCGAGGGAGCTGTTTTTT. Full variable domain (remainder filled in from reference TRBV7-9 and TRBJ2-2): DTGVSQNPRHKITKRGQNVTFRCDPISEHNRLYWYRQTLGQGPEFLTYFQNEAQLEKSRLLSDRFSAERPKGSFSTLEIQRTEQGDSAMYLCASSLSRELFFGEGSRLTVL.

This clonotype was recorded at least ten times. The V call is TRBV28, the J call TRBJ1-6; the D is unclear. The CDR3 is made up of 15 amino acids. Germline assignment: CDR1 MDHEN and CDR2 SYDVKM. The ends were cut back, 7 bases at V and 10 bases at J, with 20 bases in the middle. The CDR3 DNA reads TGTGCCAGCAACCAAGGCGGACGGCTGTGGTCACCCCTCCACTTT. Its protein is CASNQGGRLWSPLHF.

The chain has TRBV11-2 and TRBJ1-2, with a weak D call TRBD1 (5 bases). This CDR3 contains 15 residues. Per the germline V gene, CDR1 is SGHAT and CDR2 is FQNNGV. The ends were cut back, 0 bases at V and 4 bases at J, with 12 bases in the middle. The CDR3 loop is CASSLDVQDSYGYTF. CDR3 DNA: TGTGCCAGCAGCTTAGATGTACAGGACTCCTATGGCTACACCTTC.

The rearrangement joins TRBV14 to TRBJ1-1, with no clear D. Deletions cut 3 bases from V and 7 bases from J, with 12 bases between. CDR3 length equals 13 residues. CDR1 is SGHDN and CDR2 is FVKESK in the germline V gene. The DNA of the CDR3 is TGTGCCAGCAGCCATTTGGGAACCTATGAAGCTTTCTTT. Its translation is CASSHLGTYEAFF.

This clonotype was found many times. The chain recombines TRBV6-1 with TRBJ1-5; the D gene is possibly TRBD1 (6 bases). From germline, CDR1 is MNHNS and CDR2 SASEGT. This CDR3 is built from 15 residues. The V and J ends lost 7 bases and 2 bases respectively, with 15 bases between them. The CDR3 loop reads CASNRVVYGNQPQHF. CDR3 nucleotides: TGTGCCAGCAACAGGGTAGTATACGGCAATCAGCCCCAGCATTTT.

In its sample, this clonotype was seen many times. The CDR3 sequence is CASSILNAGQVYNSPLHF. DNA for the CDR3: TGTGCCAGTAGTATTCTCAACGCTGGACAGGTTTATAATTCACCCCTCCACTTT. J is TRBJ1-6 and V is TRBV19; 7 nucleotides agree with TRBD1. This CDR3 contains 18 residues. Losses at the gene ends were 3 bases for V and 4 bases for J; bases not matched to a gene: 12. Germline assignment: CDR1 LNHDA and CDR2 SQIVND (reference sequence). Together with reference TRBV19 and TRBJ1-6, the CDR3 gives the full variable domain: DGGITQSPKYLFRKEGQNVTLSCEQNLNHDAMYWYRQDPGQGLRLIYYSQIVNDFQKGDIAEGYSVSREKKESFPLTVTSAQKNPTAFYLCASSILNAGQVYNSPLHFGNGTRLTVT.

In this sample, this clonotype turned up many times. The rearrangement joins TRBV7-2 to TRBJ2-5, with no clear D. CDR3 length equals 15 residues. Germline V gene lookup returns CDR1 SGHTA and CDR2 FQGNSA. V lost 2 bases and J 2 bases, leaving 12 bases between the germline ends. The CDR3 DNA is TGTGCCAGCAGCTTATCGATAGGGCCTCAAGAGACCCAGTACTTC. This translates into CASSLSIGPQETQYF. Filled out from reference TRBV7-2 and TRBJ2-5, the complete variable domain reads GAGVSQSPSNKVTEKGKDVELRCDPISGHTALYWYRQSLGQGLEFLIYFQGNSAPDKSGLPSDRFSAERTGGSVSTLTIQRTQQEDSAVYLCASSLSIGPQETQYFGPGTRLLVL.

This clonotype was detected only a few times. This may come from a read error, since a much larger clone is one base off. The chain carries TRBV6-1 and TRBJ1-1; D is uncertain. This CDR3 has 14 amino acids. Per germline, CDR1 MNHNS and CDR2 SASEGT. The CDR3 DNA follows: TGTGCCAGCAGTGCGAACAGCTTGAACCCTGAAGCTTTCTTT. Residues: CASSANSLNPEAFF.

V and J are TRBV13 and TRBJ2-7; D is perhaps TRBD1 (6 bases). The germline gives CDR1 PRHDT, CDR2 FYEKMQ (reference sequence). V gave up 7 bases and J gave up 2 bases, with 15 bases separating them. CDR3 length equals 14 residues. Here the CDR3 DNA reads TGTGCCAGCACCACGGGCAGGGGAGCCTACGAGCAGTACTTC. Translating gives CASTTGRGAYEQYF.